The 3 T cell receptor beta chains below were found in one sample sequenced in a study of T cell responses to AZD1222 COVID-19 vaccine. Clones were sequenced by immunoSEQ multiplex PCR, and TCRdb holds only the in-frame ones, with some missing. The table records roughly 130,000 clones, 92% of them present only once. Sequencing was performed on peripheral blood, taken on day 0 of AZD1222 vaccination. Receptor source: an adult in good health.

The V and J genes are TRBV2 and TRBJ1-1; the match to TRBD1 covers 7 bases. CDR1 and CDR2 from the germline V gene are SNHLY and FYNNEI. V shed 6 bases and J 1 base; nucleotides not matched to a gene: 5. There are 14 residues in the CDR3. Here the CDR3 DNA reads TGTGCCAGCAGACAGGGACAGTCGAACACTGAAGCTTTCTTT. Its translation: CASRQGQSNTEAFF.

The rearrangement links TRBV19 to TRBJ1-3; 8 bases agree with TRBD1. CDR1 and CDR2 (germline): LNHDA, SQIVND (reference sequence). The trim removed 1 base at V and 1 base at J, leaving 6 bases unmatched. CDR3 length: 17 amino acids. DNA for the CDR3: TGTGCCAGTAGTATAGCGGCGGGACAGGTATCTGGAAACACCATATATTTT. The encoded protein is CASSIAAGQVSGNTIYF.

The rearrangement uses TRBV27 and TRBJ1-2; 7 bases fit TRBD1. Germline values: CDR1 MNHEY, CDR2 SMNVEV (reference sequence). V gave up 5 bases and J gave up 4 bases; unmatched junction bases: 7. This CDR3 has 14 residues. CDR3 sequence reads: CASSPNDRAYGYTF. CDR3 DNA sequence: TGTGCCAGCAGTCCTAACGACAGGGCCTATGGCTACACCTTC.